One sample yielded the 14 T cell receptor beta chains listed below, sequenced in a study of blood T cell repertoires in COVID-19. Repertoires were generated with immunoSEQ multiplex PCR, while TCRdb's copy carries only in-frame clones and drops some. Seen here are nearly 80,000 clones, roughly 84% observed once, and the top ten hold around 3.4%. Sequencing was performed on peripheral blood. The origin of the receptors is a man aged 45-60 years with acute or convalescent COVID-19.

This clone was counted only a few times. This sample includes further DNA sequences coding for the same CDR3. This chain uses TRBV5-1 with TRBJ2-2; a possible D gene is TRBD1 (6 bases). CDR3 size: 15 residues. Germline V gives CDR1 SGHRS, CDR2 YFSETQ. The ends were cut back, 0 bases at V and 3 bases at J, with 9 bases in the middle. CDR3 DNA: TGCGCCAGCAGCTTGGGAGACAGGCACACCGGGGAGCTGTTTTTT. This codes for CASSLGDRHTGELFF.

The CDR3 DNA sequence: TGTGCCAGCAGTGAAGTACAGGGCAGCTCTGGAAACACCATATATTTT. Translation: CASSEVQGSSGNTIYF. The genes are TRBV2 and TRBJ1-3; tentatively, D is TRBD1 (6 bases). The CDR3 totals 16 residues. Trimming shortened V by 1 base and J by 0 bases, and 10 bases separated the two germline ends. Germline lookup yields CDR1 SNHLY and CDR2 FYNNEI.

The rearrangement uses TRBV5-1 and TRBJ2-3, with D perhaps matching TRBD1 (5 bases). The CDR3 consists of 14 residues. The V end was cut by 1 base, the J end by 0 bases, with 6 bases between. Per germline, CDR1 SGHRS and CDR2 YFSETQ. In nucleotides, the CDR3 is TGCGCCAGCAGCTTGAGACAGAGCACAGATACGCAGTATTTT. This gives the protein CASSLRQSTDTQYF.

This clone was seen once. The chain has TRBV28 and TRBJ1-2; weak D call: TRBD1 (6 bases). The CDR3 has 14 amino acids. CDR1 is MDHEN, CDR2 SYDVKM, per germline. Trimming pared 5 bases from V and 4 bases from J, leaving 14 bases between. As DNA, the CDR3 is TGTGCCAGCAGTGGGGGCTTTATCGCCTATGGCTACACCTTC. As protein: CASSGGFIAYGYTF.

The genes are TRBV19 and TRBJ1-4; 7 nucleotides line up with TRBD1. V trimming: 5 bases; J trimming: 6 bases; junction bases outside the gene matches: 21. The CDR3 sequence is 19 residues long. In germline, CDR1 is LNHDA, CDR2 SQIVND (reference sequence). CDR3 loop: CASSPTTGLDLTFDEKLFF. The CDR3 DNA reads as TGTGCCAGTAGTCCGACGACAGGGCTAGATCTAACTTTTGATGAAAAACTGTTTTTT.

V is TRBV27 and J is TRBJ2-7; perhaps TRBD2 as D (5 bases). Germline loops: CDR1 MNHEY, CDR2 SMNVEV (reference sequence). The CDR3 spans 14 residues. The germline V and J ends were trimmed by 2 bases and 2 bases, with 10 bases remaining between them. CDR3 nucleotide sequence: TGTGCCAGCAGTTTAAAAGGACTGGCCTACGAGCAGTACTTC. It codes for CASSLKGLAYEQYF.

Only one count was recorded for this clone. The V gene is TRBV5-1, the J gene TRBJ2-7; D remains ambiguous. V lost 5 bases, J lost 0 bases, and 12 bases lay in between. The CDR3 totals 14 residues. CDR1 and CDR2 (germline): SGHRS, YFSETQ. For the CDR3, the DNA is TGCGCCAGCAGTTTTGGAGAGAGCTCCTACGAGCAGTACTTC. This encodes CASSFGESSYEQYF.

This sequence joins TRBV9 and TRBJ2-5, with D possibly TRBD1 on 6 matching bases. Looked up from germline, CDR1 is SGDLS and CDR2 is YYNGEE. The CDR3 consists of 14 residues. With 0 bases removed from V and 1 base from J, the gap between germline ends came to 7 bases. The CDR3 sequence: CASSVAQGQETQYF. In DNA form, the CDR3 reads TGTGCCAGCAGCGTAGCACAGGGCCAAGAGACCCAGTACTTC.

The genes are TRBV5-1 and TRBJ1-2; 7 nucleotides match TRBD1. The length of the CDR3 is 16 residues. Trimming removed 3 bases from V and 1 base from J; junction bases left unmatched: 9. Per the germline V gene, CDR1 is SGHRS and CDR2 is YFSETQ. CDR3 amino acids: CASSWGQSSGNYGYTF. The CDR3 DNA reads TGCGCCAGCAGCTGGGGACAGTCTTCGGGTAACTATGGCTACACCTTC. Combining the CDR3 with reference TRBV5-1 and TRBJ1-2 gives the whole variable domain KAGVTQTPRYLIKTRGQQVTLSCSPISGHRSVSWYQQTPGQGLQFLFEYFSETQRNKGNFPGRFSGRQFSNSRSEMNVSTLELGDSALYLCASSWGQSSGNYGYTFGSGTRLTVV.

The rearrangement uses TRBV6-1 and TRBJ2-5, with 11 bases that match TRBD2. The germline gives CDR1 MNHNS, CDR2 SASEGT. V trimming: 4 bases; J trimming: 2 bases; junction bases outside the gene matches: 6. The length of the CDR3 is 16 residues. In DNA, the CDR3 is TGTGCCAGCAGTGCCAGACTAGCGGGAAGGCAAGAGACCCAGTACTTC. It translates to CASSARLAGRQETQYF.

Here the CDR3 DNA reads TGTGCCAGCAGCACGACAGGGGGCATTCAGCCCCAGCATTTT. This gives the protein CASSTTGGIQPQHF. The rearrangement uses TRBV7-9 and TRBJ1-5, with 10 bases identical to TRBD1. Germline assignment: CDR1 SEHNR and CDR2 FQNEAQ (reference sequence). Germline trimming cut 5 bases from V and 6 bases from J; bases unmatched to any gene: 4. The CDR3 has 14 amino acids. Supplemented by reference TRBV7-9 and TRBJ1-5, the full variable domain reads DTGVSQNPRHKITKRGQNVTFRCDPISEHNRLYWYRQTLGQGPEFLTYFQNEAQLEKSRLLSDRFSAERPKGSFSTLEIQRTEQGDSAMYLCASSTTGGIQPQHFGDGTRLSIL.

The chain recombines TRBV7-9 with TRBJ1-1; maybe TRBD1 (6 bases). This CDR3 contains 15 residues. CDR1 is SEHNR and CDR2 is FQNEAQ in the germline V gene (reference sequence). V dropped 5 bases and J dropped 0 bases, with 13 bases sitting between them. CDR3 sequence (DNA): TGTGCCAGCAGCCTCCAAGGGGGACTGAACACTGAAGCTTTCTTT. Translating it yields CASSLQGGLNTEAFF.

V gene TRBV6-5 combines with J gene TRBJ1-1; no firm D call. The CDR3 consists of 16 residues. Trimming pared 0 bases from V and 0 bases from J, leaving 11 bases between. Germline V lookup: CDR1 MNHEY, CDR2 SVGAGI. CDR3 protein: CASSYSGNHMNTEAFF. The CDR3 DNA is TGTGCCAGCAGTTACTCGGGCAATCACATGAACACTGAAGCTTTCTTT.

V is TRBV5-1 and J is TRBJ1-1; the D gene is possibly TRBD1 (6 bases). V was clipped by 6 bases and J by 1 base, with 13 bases between them. Germline CDR1 is SGHRS and CDR2 is YFSETQ. The CDR3 is made up of 14 amino acids. In DNA form, the CDR3 reads TGCGCCAGCAACACTCAGGGGACGAACACTGAAGCTTTCTTT. This translates into CASNTQGTNTEAFF.